These T cell receptor beta chains were read from a single sample in a study of blood T cell repertoires in COVID-19. TCRdb keeps only in-frame clones here, not all; method: immunoSEQ multiplex PCR. The sample includes 490,000 or so clones, roughly 88% of them seen just once. Source material: PBMCs or T cells enriched from blood (not recorded which). Receptor source: a woman between 40 and 55 years old who had recovered from COVID-19. Each CDR3 is given with its conserved first and last residue. Fields, in order: J gene, clone size, D gene, V gene, CDR3 protein. The D gene is left open where the match is weak. Size values are once, few and many counts, or a class for expanded clones, and some rows have none.

TRBJ1-3,NA,NA,TRBV25-1,CASSEYGRGNTIYF
TRBJ2-3,NA,NA,TRBV9,CASSVDRGWTDTQYF
TRBJ2-1,NA,NA,TRBV7-2,CASSSVGAVYNEQFF
TRBJ2-5,NA,TRBD2,TRBV20-1,CSASSRISGGLEETQYF
TRBJ2-7,NA,TRBD2,TRBV30,CAWMGLGSGGRKSYEQYF
TRBJ2-2,NA,TRBD1,TRBV19,CASSIGQGDTGELFF
TRBJ2-1,NA,NA,TRBV30,CAWSGGNFPLYNEQFF
TRBJ1-5,NA,TRBD1,TRBV6-5,CASSSGTVRNQPQHF
TRBJ1-2,NA,NA,TRBV6-5,CASSKTAINTYGYTF
TRBJ1-2,NA,NA,TRBV19,CASSIFALTGTVGHGYTF
TRBJ2-1,few,TRBD1,TRBV20-1,CSARSGTGEFF
TRBJ1-5,NA,NA,TRBV7-2,CASSLPDIQPQHF
TRBJ2-5,NA,NA,TRBV24-1,CATSDERQLGEAQYF
TRBJ2-3,NA,TRBD1,TRBV11-3,CASSYGRGPETTDTQYF
TRBJ2-7,NA,NA,TRBV7-2,CASSLALAHEQYF
TRBJ1-5,once,NA,TRBV3-1/TRBV3-2,CASSVTENQPQHF
TRBJ1-2,NA,NA,TRBV5-8,CASSIQTTSSGYTF
TRBJ2-1,NA,NA,TRBV6-5,CASRLERSSYNEQFF
TRBJ2-1,NA,NA,TRBV11-2,CASSLPIQDSYNEQFF
TRBJ2-1,NA,NA,TRBV9,CASTGTPHNEQFF
TRBJ2-1,NA,NA,TRBV21-1,CASSRKDRGYNEQFF
TRBJ1-5,NA,TRBD1,TRBV4-1,CASSPGQDLLQPQHF